This entry is about one TCR beta chain. Antigen: not known. Germline CDR1 is GTSNPN and CDR2 is SVGIG (reference sequence). V was clipped by 0 bases and J by 5 bases, with 19 bases between them. This CDR3 has 16 residues. The protocol was immunoSEQ multiplex PCR, while the TCRdb copy is restricted to in-frame clones and leaves out a portion. Of 85,000 to 95,000 clones listed, around 94% were seen once; the top ten hold roughly 4.7%. CD4+CD25+CD127- Tregs, CD4+CD25- non-Tregs, CD4 and CD8 cells were sorted. This sample was included in a study of Tregs in tolerant kidney transplant recipients. Study findings and constraints: Biological reproducibility was not directly addressed in this study.

This TCR was sampled from a human donor in good health. Material for sequencing was CD8+ T cells from blood. The V gene is TRBV30, the J gene TRBJ1-2, with a weak D call TRBD1 (5 bases). The CDR3 here is CAWSVRPTGVGYGYTF. Written as DNA, the CDR3 is TGTGCCTGGAGTGTAAGGCCCACGGGGGTTGGGTATGGCTACACCTTC. The full variable domain, its missing parts supplied by reference TRBV30 and TRBJ1-2, is SQTIHQWPATLVQPVGSPLSLECTVEGTSNPNLYWYRQAAGRGLQLLFYSVGIGQISSEVPQNLSASRPQDRQFILSSKKLLLSDSGFYLCAWSVRPTGVGYGYTFGSGTRLTVV.